This T cell receptor beta chain was observed in a study of T-cell memory formation after mild COVID-19. The study's findings and limits: From day 15 to 85, contracting clones were balanced between CD4 and CD8, whereas later expanders leaned toward CD4+. Cross-reactive memory seemingly joined, as some responding clones were found in pre-infection memory.

The sample holds a few counts of this clonotype. Its antigen is not identified. The CDR3 runs to 13 residues. With 3 bases removed from V and 7 bases from J, the gap between germline ends came to 14 bases. The germline gives CDR1 SGDLS, CDR2 YYNGEE. MiXCR, run by TCRdb on the 5' RACE reads, gives a single entry per CDR3 protein. The table shows 55,000 to 80,000 distinct CDR3 sequences, with about 10% occurring only once. The specimen sequenced was PBMCs or a T cell subset sorted from them (not recorded which). This sequence originates from a man between 18 and 29 years old who had mild COVID-19 (a few samples of this study predate the infection). Cell type and time point are not known. The rearrangement joins TRBV9 to TRBJ2-7; perhaps TRBD1 as D (5 bases). The CDR3 bases are TGTGCCAGCAGCGGGGGCGTGGGGCAGGAGCAGTACTTC. As protein: CASSGGVGQEQYF.